This passage covers 12 T cell receptor beta chains from one sample sequenced in a study of T cells in Graves' hyperthyroidism and ophthalmopathy. There were TCR beta CDR3 regions amplified from RNA transcripts. HTBI primers were used for first-round RT-PCR of the TCR CDR3. TCRdb reprocessed the multiplex PCR reads with MiXCR, giving one entry per CDR3 protein. The sample comprises over 450,000 distinct CDR3 sequences, approximately 14% of which are singletons, and 15% to 20% rests with the top ten. The source material was blood. All receptors come from a woman younger than 30 with Graves' hyperthyroidism.

At least ten counts were recorded for this clonotype. This sequence joins TRBV6-2 or TRBV6-3 and TRBJ1-1, with D hard to call. Trimming stripped 10 bases from V and 3 bases from J, with 9 bases between. CDR3 length: 11 amino acids. Germline CDR1 MNHEY, CDR2 SVGEGT. CDR3 coding DNA: TGTGCCACCTTCGACTACACTGAAGCTTTCTTT. This codes for CATFDYTEAFF.

This clonotype showed up just a few times. This chain's CDR3 is CASSVETGSYEQYF. The CDR3 nucleotides are TGTGCCAGCAGCGTAGAGACAGGCTCCTACGAGCAGTACTTC. The chain links TRBV9 to TRBJ2-7; TRBD1 might be the D (6 bases). The CDR3 covers 14 residues. V was pared by 0 bases and J by 0 bases, with 7 bases between. From germline, CDR1 is SGDLS and CDR2 YYNGEE.

This clonotype was detected many times. The chain joins TRBV2 to TRBJ1-5, with a weak D call TRBD1 (5 bases). Trimming removed 7 bases from V and 7 bases from J, with 14 bases in between. The CDR3 contains 13 residues. CDR1 is SNHLY and CDR2 is FYNNEI in the germline V gene. The CDR3 loop reads CASKGTGGQPQHF. CDR3 in DNA: TGTGCCAGCAAGGGTACAGGAGGACAGCCCCAGCATTTT.

This clonotype was counted at least ten times. The chain carries TRBV7-2 and TRBJ2-2; 10 bases align to TRBD2. Germline CDR1 is SGHTA and CDR2 is FQGNSA. The CDR3 loop spans 14 amino acids. V trimming: 6 bases; J trimming: 4 bases; junction bases outside the gene matches: 2. The CDR3 sequence is CASRTSGTTGELFF. CDR3 bases: TGTGCCAGCAGAACTAGCGGGACCACCGGGGAGCTGTTTTTT.

This chain joins TRBV19 and TRBJ1-4; no firm D call. CDR3 length equals 15 residues. V lost 2 bases, J lost 0 bases, and 7 bases lay in between. Germline values: CDR1 LNHDA, CDR2 SQIVND (reference sequence). The CDR3, as DNA: TGTGCCAGTAGTATATTGGGAGCAACTAATGAAAAACTGTTTTTT. Encoded protein: CASSILGATNEKLFF.

This clonotype was seen many times. V usage is TRBV20-1 and J usage is TRBJ2-1; either TRBD1 or TRBD2 may fit D (6 bases each). CDR3 length: 15 residues. The germline V and J ends were trimmed by 5 bases and 4 bases, with 18 bases remaining between them. The germline V gene has CDR1 DFQATT and CDR2 SNEGSKA (reference sequence). The CDR3 nucleotides are TGCAGTGCTGGAAGGCATAAGGGGGGATACAATGAGCAGTTCTTC. Protein: CSAGRHKGGYNEQFF.

Ten or more counts support this clonotype. The gene calls are TRBV4-1 and TRBJ1-2; D not resolved. The CDR3 loop spans 15 amino acids. With 1 base removed from V and 4 bases from J, the gap between germline ends came to 13 bases. CDR1 and CDR2 (germline): MGHRA, YSYEKL. The CDR3 here is CASSQGVVTLYGYTF. The CDR3 region has the DNA TGCGCCAGCAGCCAAGGAGTAGTGACCCTCTATGGCTACACCTTC.

The sample holds a few counts of this clonotype. The chain is built from TRBV20-1 and TRBJ1-5, with TRBD1 matching 8 bases. The germline V gene encodes CDR1 DFQATT and CDR2 SNEGSKA (reference sequence). CDR3 length: 17 amino acids. V lost 6 bases to trimming and J lost 4 bases; unmatched junction nucleotides: 17. CDR3 sequence (DNA): TGCAGTGCCTGGGGCGGCAGGGGGCAGGTGGGGAATCAGCCCCAGCATTTT. Translating gives CSAWGGRGQVGNQPQHF.

This clonotype showed up just a few times. The chain uses TRBV4-1 and TRBJ1-3; D gene unclear. The V end lost 6 bases, the J end lost 0 bases, and 12 bases lay between the germline ends. Germline CDR1 and CDR2: MGHRA and YSYEKL. The CDR3 covers 15 residues. The CDR3 sequence: CASSNLPYSGNTIYF. The CDR3 DNA sequence: TGCGCCAGCAGTAACCTCCCCTACTCTGGAAACACCATATATTTT.

This clonotype was counted ten times or more. J is TRBJ2-1 and V is TRBV19; TRBD2 is a possible D gene (7 bases). The CDR3 length is 13 residues. Germline-derived CDR1 and CDR2 are LNHDA and SQIVND (reference sequence). V was cut by 3 bases and J by 10 bases, with 13 bases left in between. CDR3: CASSIRGLPEQFF. In DNA, the CDR3 is TGTGCCAGTAGTATCAGGGGACTACCCGAGCAGTTCTTC.

This clonotype has a handful of counts. This rearrangement joins TRBV6-1 to TRBJ2-3; 11 bases fit TRBD2. Germline V gene sequence: CDR1 MNHNS, CDR2 SASEGT. This CDR3 is built from 16 residues. J gave up 3 bases and V 3 bases, and 5 bases lay outside the gene matches. CDR3 in DNA: TGTGCCAGCAGTGACATGGTAGCGGGGGGGACAGATACGCAGTATTTT. Amino acids: CASSDMVAGGTDTQYF.

This clonotype was observed many times. The V and J genes are TRBV19 and TRBJ2-1; D is perhaps TRBD2 (6 bases). V lost 6 bases and J lost 4, with 13 bases in between. Germline CDR1 LNHDA, CDR2 SQIVND (reference sequence). CDR3 length: 14 residues. CDR3 coding DNA: TGTGCCAGTAGAGAAGGGGACTTTTACAATGAGCAGTTCTTC. Encoded protein: CASREGDFYNEQFF.